This TCR beta chain appears in the sequencing data of a study of blood T cell repertoires in COVID-19. Study at large: Samples representing acute and convalescent COVID-19 were sourced from the United States, Italy and Spain. Sample material is recorded as cDNA or gDNA derived from T cells, B-cell-depleted T cells, or PBMCs.

This CDR3 has 15 amino acids. Per germline, CDR1 WSHSY and CDR2 SAAADI. Trimming removed 7 bases from V and 3 bases from J; junction bases left unmatched: 5. Measured with immunoSEQ multiplex PCR; TCRdb has only the in-frame clones, and not every one. The sample comprises fewer than 300,000 clones, over 75% of which are singletons, and about 0.74% rests with the top ten. This TCR was recovered from a woman younger than 45 with acute or convalescent COVID-19. The V and J genes are TRBV10-2 and TRBJ2-1; 11 nucleotides line up with TRBD1. Sequences were obtained from peripheral blood. This CDR3 reads CASIGQGASYNEQFF. Here the CDR3 DNA reads TGCGCCAGCATTGGACAGGGGGCTAGCTACAATGAGCAGTTCTTC.